The 22 T cell receptor beta chains presented below share a single source sample, sequenced in a study of T cell responses to AZD1222 COVID-19 vaccine. Assay used: immunoSEQ multiplex PCR; TCRdb lists only in-frame clones, some missing. The table includes over 95,000 clones, 80% to 95% detected once. The source was peripheral blood, collected 28 days after the second AZD1222 dose. All receptors come from an adult who received the AZD1222 COVID-19 vaccine.

This chain links TRBV7-6 with TRBJ2-2, with D possibly TRBD1 on 6 matching bases. Germline lookup yields CDR1 SGHVS and CDR2 FNYEAQ. V was clipped by 5 bases and J by 5 bases, with 15 bases between them. The CDR3 length is 15 residues. CDR3 protein: CASSPQGLGTGELFF. The DNA for the CDR3 is TGTGCCAGCAGCCCACAGGGCTTAGGAACCGGGGAGCTGTTTTTT.

V usage is TRBV6-5 and J usage is TRBJ2-7, with unresolved D. The V gene lost 5 bases and the J gene lost 6 bases, with 14 bases spanning the gap. From germline, CDR1 is MNHEY and CDR2 SVGAGI. The length of the CDR3 is 13 residues. The CDR3 spells CASSMVPSGEQYF. Here the CDR3 DNA reads TGTGCCAGCAGTATGGTGCCTTCCGGCGAGCAGTACTTC.

The chain combines TRBV15 with TRBJ2-1, with D maybe TRBD2 (5 bases). V lost 3 bases and J 9 bases, leaving 18 bases between the germline ends. This CDR3 comprises 15 residues. Germline values: CDR1 LNHNV, CDR2 YYDKDF (reference sequence). The CDR3 is CATSSRGLARGEQFF. Written as DNA, the CDR3 is TGTGCCACCAGCAGTCGAGGGTTAGCTCGTGGTGAGCAGTTCTTC.

The V gene is TRBV19, the J gene TRBJ2-7, with D uncertain. Germline lookup yields CDR1 LNHDA and CDR2 SQIVND (reference sequence). CDR3 length: 13 amino acids. Between the trimmed V and J ends, which lost 5 bases and 2 bases, there was a span of 10 bases. The CDR3 here is CASSSGLAYEQYF. DNA for the CDR3: TGTGCCAGTAGTTCCGGGCTTGCCTACGAGCAGTACTTC.

This clone was recorded once. J is TRBJ2-1 and V is TRBV12-3 or TRBV12-4; the match to TRBD1 covers 7 bases. CDR3 length: 13 amino acids. With 0 bases clipped from V and 12 bases from J, the junction kept 5 bases outside the gene matches. Here the CDR3 DNA reads TGTGCCAGCAGTTTAGCGACAGGGCGTCTGCAGTTCTTC. It codes for CASSLATGRLQFF.

With respect to this clone: Other DNA sequences from this sample encode an identical CDR3 as well. The V call is TRBV13, the J call TRBJ2-7; maybe TRBD1 (6 bases). The CDR3 runs to 13 residues. V was pared by 0 bases and J by 3 bases, with 6 bases between. Germline V gene sequence: CDR1 PRHDT, CDR2 FYEKMQ (reference sequence). CDR3 protein: CASSLGQGYEQYF. CDR3 nucleotides: TGTGCCAGCAGCTTAGGACAGGGCTACGAGCAGTACTTC.

The chain joins TRBV5-1 to TRBJ1-2; 11 nucleotides align to TRBD1. The trim removed 1 base at V and 3 bases at J, leaving 5 bases unmatched. In germline, CDR1 is SGHRS, CDR2 YFSETQ. The CDR3 runs 16 residues. CDR3 loop: CASSLSPGQGDYGYTF. DNA for the CDR3: TGCGCCAGCAGCTTGTCCCCGGGACAGGGGGACTATGGCTACACCTTC.

V and J are TRBV5-1 and TRBJ2-1; tentative D call: TRBD1 (6 bases). Between the trimmed V and J ends, which lost 2 bases and 8 bases, there was a span of 11 bases. The CDR3 extends over 13 amino acids. Germline V gives CDR1 SGHRS, CDR2 YFSETQ. The CDR3, as DNA: TGCGCCAGCAGCTTAACAGGGACCCATGAGCAGTTCTTC. Its protein product is CASSLTGTHEQFF.

In nucleotides, the CDR3 is TGTGCCAGCAGTCCCACGGGACAGGGAGACGAGCAGTACTTC. Its protein is CASSPTGQGDEQYF. The rearrangement links TRBV28 to TRBJ2-7; 9 bases are shared with TRBD1. V trimming: 5 bases; J trimming: 5 bases; junction bases outside the gene matches: 7. The CDR3 runs 14 residues. Germline V lookup: CDR1 MDHEN, CDR2 SYDVKM.

The V and J genes are TRBV5-1 and TRBJ1-1; D is undetermined. Per the germline V gene, CDR1 is SGHRS and CDR2 is YFSETQ. Trimming took 0 bases from V and 1 from J, leaving 7 bases between them. The CDR3 extends over 14 amino acids. In DNA form, the CDR3 reads TGCGCCAGCAGCTTGGGGGCGGGGAACACTGAAGCTTTCTTT. Translated: CASSLGAGNTEAFF.

V usage is TRBV6-2 or TRBV6-3 and J usage is TRBJ1-5, with TRBD1 matching 10 bases. Germline V gene data show CDR1 as MNHEY and CDR2 as SVGEGT. V lost 5 bases to trimming and J lost 6 bases; unmatched junction nucleotides: 4. The CDR3 has 14 amino acids. Written as DNA, the CDR3 is TGTGCCAGCAGTCATGGACAGGGGGGTCAGCCCCAGCATTTT. Translating gives CASSHGQGGQPQHF.

This clone was recorded a few times. The rearrangement joins TRBV7-2 to TRBJ1-5; no reliable D call. In germline, CDR1 is SGHTA, CDR2 FQGNSA. This CDR3 has 13 residues. V was trimmed by 6 bases and J by 5 bases, leaving 11 bases between them. The CDR3 loop is CASSYLVDQPQHF. The CDR3 coding sequence is TGTGCCAGCAGTTACTTGGTTGATCAGCCCCAGCATTTT. Filled out from reference TRBV7-2 and TRBJ1-5, the complete variable domain reads GAGVSQSPSNKVTEKGKDVELRCDPISGHTALYWYRQSLGQGLEFLIYFQGNSAPDKSGLPSDRFSAERTGGSVSTLTIQRTQQEDSAVYLCASSYLVDQPQHFGDGTRLSIL.

V is TRBV5-1 and J is TRBJ2-3; D might be TRBD1 or TRBD2, each matching 6 bases. Between the trimmed V and J ends, which lost 6 bases and 2 bases, there was a span of 19 bases. CDR3 length: 16 amino acids. Germline loops: CDR1 SGHRS, CDR2 YFSETQ. CDR3 sequence: CASTLGGGIPTDTQYF. DNA for the CDR3: TGCGCCAGCACCCTGGGGGGCGGAATACCCACAGATACGCAGTATTTT. Full variable domain (outside the CDR3, taken from reference TRBV5-1 and TRBJ2-3): KAGVTQTPRYLIKTRGQQVTLSCSPISGHRSVSWYQQTPGQGLQFLFEYFSETQRNKGNFPGRFSGRQFSNSRSEMNVSTLELGDSALYLCASTLGGGIPTDTQYFGPGTRLTVL.

This clone was seen only once. The rearrangement uses TRBV25-1 and TRBJ1-4, with D tentatively TRBD1 (5 bases). Germline V gene data show CDR1 as MGHDK and CDR2 as SYGVNS. Trimming took 4 bases from V and 8 from J, leaving 17 bases between them. This CDR3 has 15 residues. In DNA, the CDR3 is TGTGCCAGCAGTGGTACGGGGCAGGGCGTCGAAAAACTGTTTTTT. Its translation is CASSGTGQGVEKLFF.

The rearrangement uses TRBV6-6 and TRBJ2-1, with D perhaps being TRBD1 or TRBD2 (5 bases each). Trimming took 5 bases from V and 0 from J, leaving 17 bases between them. The CDR3 runs 17 residues. CDR1 is MNHNY and CDR2 is SVGAGI in the germline V gene (reference sequence). The CDR3 DNA is TGTGCCAGCAGTCGCCGGGACCCAACGTACTCCTACAATGAGCAGTTCTTC. Translation gives CASSRRDPTYSYNEQFF.

This clone was seen once. The chain is built from TRBV7-7 and TRBJ2-7, with 7 bases aligning to TRBD2. Germline lookup yields CDR1 SSHAT and CDR2 FNYEAQ (reference sequence). Germline trimming cut 2 bases from V and 4 bases from J; bases unmatched to any gene: 8. This CDR3 region has 15 residues. In DNA, the CDR3 is TGTGCCAGCAGCTTAAAGGCGGGAGCGGGGTACGAGCAGTACTTC. Amino acids: CASSLKAGAGYEQYF.

The rearrangement links TRBV28 to TRBJ2-2; TRBD1 matches 7 bases. CDR3 length: 14 amino acids. CDR1 is MDHEN and CDR2 is SYDVKM in the germline V gene. V was pared by 5 bases and J by 6 bases, with 6 bases of the junction left unmatched. CDR3 residues: CASSIYRGAGELFF. The CDR3 DNA follows: TGTGCCAGCAGTATATACAGGGGTGCCGGGGAGCTGTTTTTT.

V and J are TRBV12-3 or TRBV12-4 and TRBJ1-2, with a weak D call TRBD1 (5 bases). The CDR3 is 13 residues long. With 2 bases removed from V and 9 bases from J, the gap between germline ends came to 13 bases. In nucleotides, the CDR3 is TGTGCCAGCAGTTTACTCCAGGGCGGGAGCTACACCTTC. Protein sequence: CASSLLQGGSYTF.

The chain recombines TRBV5-4 with TRBJ2-1; 7 bases are shared with TRBD2. After removal of 0 bases from V and 5 bases from J, the junction contained 2 bases not matched to a gene. Looked up from germline, CDR1 is SGHNT and CDR2 is YYREEE (reference sequence). This CDR3 spans 14 amino acids. The CDR3 spells CASSLGGSDNEQFF. The CDR3, as DNA: TGTGCCAGCAGCTTGGGCGGGAGCGACAATGAGCAGTTCTTC.

The rearrangement joins TRBV25-1 to TRBJ2-5; tentatively, D is TRBD1 (6 bases). Looked up from germline, CDR1 is MGHDK and CDR2 is SYGVNS. Trimming stripped 6 bases from V and 1 base from J, with 18 bases between. This CDR3 region has 16 residues. The CDR3 is CASSPGQDSFQETQYF. CDR3 nucleotides: TGTGCCAGCAGCCCCGGGCAGGACAGCTTCCAAGAGACCCAGTACTTC.

This rearrangement joins TRBV25-1 to TRBJ1-4, with a weak D call TRBD1 (5 bases). The CDR3 runs to 14 residues. Germline V lookup: CDR1 MGHDK, CDR2 SYGVNS. V was pared by 7 bases and J by 7 bases, with 16 bases between. CDR3 DNA sequence: TGTGCCAGCACGCCGGGGCAGGGCTTTGAAAAACTGTTTTTT. It translates to CASTPGQGFEKLFF.

The CDR3 DNA sequence: TGTGCCAGCAGCTTACAGTACCAAGAGACCCAGTACTTC. Amino acid sequence: CASSLQYQETQYF. The rearrangement links TRBV7-8 to TRBJ2-5; D is undetermined. Germline CDR1 and CDR2: SGHVS and FQNEAQ. V was clipped by 2 bases and J by 0 bases, with 4 bases between them. CDR3 length: 13 amino acids.